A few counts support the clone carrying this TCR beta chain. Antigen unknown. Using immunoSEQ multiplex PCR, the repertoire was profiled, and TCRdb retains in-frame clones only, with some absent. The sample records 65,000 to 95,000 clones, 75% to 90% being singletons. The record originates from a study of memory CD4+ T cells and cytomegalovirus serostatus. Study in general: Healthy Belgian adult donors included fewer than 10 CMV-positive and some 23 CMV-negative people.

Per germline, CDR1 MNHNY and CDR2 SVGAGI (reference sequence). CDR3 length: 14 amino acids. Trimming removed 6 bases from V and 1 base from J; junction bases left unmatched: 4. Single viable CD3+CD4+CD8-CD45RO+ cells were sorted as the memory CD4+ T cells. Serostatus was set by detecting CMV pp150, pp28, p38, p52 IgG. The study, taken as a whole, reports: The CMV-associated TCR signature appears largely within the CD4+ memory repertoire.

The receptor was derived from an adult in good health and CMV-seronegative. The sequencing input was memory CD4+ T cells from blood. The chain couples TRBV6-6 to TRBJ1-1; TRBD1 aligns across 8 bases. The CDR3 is CASRPGQGNTEAFF. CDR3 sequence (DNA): TGTGCCAGCAGACCTGGACAGGGGAACACTGAAGCTTTCTTT.